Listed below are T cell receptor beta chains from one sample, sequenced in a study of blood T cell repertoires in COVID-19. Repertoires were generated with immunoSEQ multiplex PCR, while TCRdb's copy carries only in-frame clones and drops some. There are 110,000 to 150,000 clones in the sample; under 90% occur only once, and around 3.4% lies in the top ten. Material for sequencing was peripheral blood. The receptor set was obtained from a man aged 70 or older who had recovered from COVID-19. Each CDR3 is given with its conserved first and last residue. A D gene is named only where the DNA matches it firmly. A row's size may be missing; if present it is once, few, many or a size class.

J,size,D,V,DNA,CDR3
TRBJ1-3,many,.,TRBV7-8,TGTGCCAGCAGCCCGAGTCCGTCTGGAAACACCATATATTTT,CASSPSPSGNTIYF
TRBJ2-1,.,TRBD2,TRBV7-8,TGTGCCAGCAGCTTAAATCCCCAGGGGCTAGCGGGAGGCGTTAATTACAATGAGCAGTTCTTC,CASSLNPQGLAGGVNYNEQFF
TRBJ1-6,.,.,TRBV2,TGTGCCAGCAGTGAGGACAGCTATAATTCACCCCTCCACTTT,CASSEDSYNSPLHF
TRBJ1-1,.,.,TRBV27,TGTGCCAGCAGCGCCTTTTCGGGCGGGCCGGGCTCTCAAGCTTTCTTT,CASSAFSGGPGSQAFF
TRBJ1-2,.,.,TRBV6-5,TGTGCCAGCAGTTTTCGACTCTCCCAGATGAACTATGGCTACACCTTC,CASSFRLSQMNYGYTF
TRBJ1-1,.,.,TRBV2,TGTGCCAGCAGCATACTGATCGAAGCTTTCTTT,CASSILIEAFF
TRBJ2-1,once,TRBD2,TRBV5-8,TGTGCCAGCAGCTGGGGGACTAGCGGACACAATGAGCAGTTCTTC,CASSWGTSGHNEQFF
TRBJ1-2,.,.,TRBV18,TGTGCCAGCTCACCGGCGGGGACTACCTATGGCTACACCTTC,CASSPAGTTYGYTF
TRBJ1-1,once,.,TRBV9,TGTGCCAGCAGCGTAAGGGCAGGGCCGAACACTGAAGCTTTCTTT,CASSVRAGPNTEAFF
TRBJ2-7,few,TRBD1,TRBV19,TGTGCCAGTAGTGTAAGCCGGGACAGCTTTTACGAGCAGTACTTC,CASSVSRDSFYEQYF
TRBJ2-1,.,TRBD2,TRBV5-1,TGCGCCAGCAGCTTCGGTAGCGGGATTTACAATGAGCAGTTCTTC,CASSFGSGIYNEQFF
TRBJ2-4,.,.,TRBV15,TGTGCCACCAGCAGAGAAGAGGGCATTCAGTACTTC,CATSREEGIQYF
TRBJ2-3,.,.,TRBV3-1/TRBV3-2,TGTGCCAGCAGCCAAGTATCGGGTACGCAGTATTTT,CASSQVSGTQYF
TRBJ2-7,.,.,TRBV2,TGTGCCAGCAAGATCGGACAATCCGGCTACGAGCAGTACTTC,CASKIGQSGYEQYF
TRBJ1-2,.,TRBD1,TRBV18,TGTGCCAGCTCACACGCCGCCGGGACAGGGCTTTATGGCTACACCTTC,CASSHAAGTGLYGYTF
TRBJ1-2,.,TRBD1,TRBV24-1,TGTGCCACCAGTGCATCAGGGGGAAGTGGCTACACCTTC,CATSASGGSGYTF
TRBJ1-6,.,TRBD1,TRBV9,TGTGCCAGCAGCGTAGGGGACAGGACCGATTATAATTCACCCCTCCACTTT,CASSVGDRTDYNSPLHF
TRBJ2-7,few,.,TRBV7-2,TGTGCCAGCAGCTTATACGGGGAGCACTACGAGCAGTACTTC,CASSLYGEHYEQYF
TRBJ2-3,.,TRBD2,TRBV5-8,TGTGCCAGCAGCTTGGGCGGGAGAGACACAGATACGCAGTATTTT,CASSLGGRDTDTQYF
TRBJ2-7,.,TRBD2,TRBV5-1,TGCGCCAGCAGCCACGGACTAGCGGGAGGGCCGCCCTACGAGCAGTACTTC,CASSHGLAGGPPYEQYF
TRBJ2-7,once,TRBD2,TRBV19,TGTGCCAGTAGTACGACTAGCGGAAAGTACGAGCAGTACTTC,CASSTTSGKYEQYF
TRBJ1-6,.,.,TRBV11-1,TGTGCCAGCACCACAGGGACGGAGAAAACTAATTCACCCCTCCACTTT,CASTTGTEKTNSPLHF
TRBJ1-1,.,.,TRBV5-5,TGTGCCAGCAGCTACCACATTGAAGCTTTCTTT,CASSYHIEAFF
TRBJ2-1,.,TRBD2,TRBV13,TGTGCCAGCAGCTTAACGATTGGGCTAGCGGGAGCCGGGGAAATTGGCAATGAGCAGTTCTTC,CASSLTIGLAGAGEIGNEQFF
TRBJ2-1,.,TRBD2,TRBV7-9,TGTGCCAGCAGCTTTACTAGCGGGAGGGCCAATGAGCAGTTCTTC,CASSFTSGRANEQFF
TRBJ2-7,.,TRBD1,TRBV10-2,TGCGCCAGCAGGAGGGGGCAACAGGGTGCCACCTACGAGCAGTACTTC,CASRRGQQGATYEQYF
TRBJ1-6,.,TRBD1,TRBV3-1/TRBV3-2,TGTGCCAGCAGCCGGACAGGGTCAGGTTCACCCCTCCACTTT,CASSRTGSGSPLHF
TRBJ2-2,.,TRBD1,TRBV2,TGTGCCAGCAACCGACAGGGGATCACCGGGGAGCTGTTTTTT,CASNRQGITGELFF
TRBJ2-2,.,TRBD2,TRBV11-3,TGTGCCAGCAGCTACCCCGGGGGGGGACCCGGGGAGCTGTTTTTT,CASSYPGGGPGELFF
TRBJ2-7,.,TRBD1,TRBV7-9,TGTGCCAGCAGTTCCGGGACAGGGCCCGCCTACGAGCAGTACTTC,CASSSGTGPAYEQYF
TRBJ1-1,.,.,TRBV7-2,TGTGCCAGCAGCTTAGATACTAGCACTGAAGCTTTCTTT,CASSLDTSTEAFF
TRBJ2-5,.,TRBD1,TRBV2,TGTGCCACTATCAGGGGGCAGGGAGAGACCCAGTACTTC,CATIRGQGETQYF
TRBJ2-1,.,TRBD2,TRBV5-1,TGCGCCAGCAGCTATAGCGGGAGGGCGGACAATGAGCAGTTCTTC,CASSYSGRADNEQFF
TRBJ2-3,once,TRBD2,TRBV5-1,TGCGCCAGCAGCGCATGGACTAGCGGGACTCTTCCGGATACGCAGTATTTT,CASSAWTSGTLPDTQYF
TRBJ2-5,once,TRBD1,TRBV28,TGTGCCAGCAGTTCGGGGGACAGGGGGAATACGGAGACCCAGTACTTC,CASSSGDRGNTETQYF
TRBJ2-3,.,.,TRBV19,TGTGCCAGTAGTATAGGCCGGCGGGTCGCGGGTGTCGCAGATACGCAGTATTTT,CASSIGRRVAGVADTQYF
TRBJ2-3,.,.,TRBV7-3,TGTGCCAGCAGCCCGAACGGGAATACGCAGTATTTT,CASSPNGNTQYF
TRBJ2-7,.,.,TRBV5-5,TGTGCCAGCAGCTTGGGACAGTACGACGAGCAGTACTTC,CASSLGQYDEQYF
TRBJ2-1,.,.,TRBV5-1,TGCGCCAGCAGCCGGGACATTTACAATGAGCAGTTCTTC,CASSRDIYNEQFF
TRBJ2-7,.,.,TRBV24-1,TGTGCCACCAGGGAGTTGGGAGTCTGCTCCTACGAGCAGTACTTC,CATRELGVCSYEQYF
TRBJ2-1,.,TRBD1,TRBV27,TGTGCCAGCAGTTCCGCCGGCGCAGGGGGATACAATGAGCAGTTCTTC,CASSSAGAGGYNEQFF
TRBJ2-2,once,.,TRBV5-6,TGTGCCAGCAGCGGCGGGACAGACAAAAACACCGGGGAGCTGTTTTTT,CASSGGTDKNTGELFF
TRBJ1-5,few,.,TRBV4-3,TGCGCCAGCAGCCAAAACAGGGATTATGGCAATCAGCCCCAGCATTTT,CASSQNRDYGNQPQHF
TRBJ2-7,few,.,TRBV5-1,TGCGCCAGCAGCTGGTCGGAGCCCCCCTACGAGCAGTACTTC,CASSWSEPPYEQYF
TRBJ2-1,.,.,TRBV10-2,TGCGCCAGCAGTGATAGCAATGAGCAGTTCTTC,CASSDSNEQFF
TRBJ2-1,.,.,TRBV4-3,TGCGCCAGCAGCCAAGATCCACTAGGCGCCTACAATGAGCAGTTCTTC,CASSQDPLGAYNEQFF
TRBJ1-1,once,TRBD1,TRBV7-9,TGTGCCAGCAGCATATTACAGGGGGCACATGAAGCTTTCTTT,CASSILQGAHEAFF
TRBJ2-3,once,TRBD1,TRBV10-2,TGCGCCAGCAGTGATTTCGGCGGGACAGGCGGAGATACGCAGTATTTT,CASSDFGGTGGDTQYF
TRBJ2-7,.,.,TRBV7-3,TGTGCCAGCAGCTCCAACAGGGGGGAGGGACCACAGTTGGGGCAGTACTTC,CASSSNRGEGPQLGQYF